Each of the 13 T cell receptor beta chains below was sequenced from the same sample in a study of blood T cell repertoires in COVID-19. Profiling relied on immunoSEQ multiplex PCR, and the TCRdb table lists in-frame clones only, not all of them. This table has 390,000 or so clones, roughly 89% appearing once. Sequencing used PBMCs or T cells enriched from blood (not recorded which). The receptors shown here come from a woman between 45 and 60 years old who had recovered from COVID-19.

V usage is TRBV6-5 and J usage is TRBJ1-1; 7 bases are a match to TRBD1. Germline trimming cut 2 bases from V and 1 base from J; bases unmatched to any gene: 7. In germline, CDR1 is MNHEY, CDR2 SVGAGI. This CDR3 has 16 residues. CDR3 residues: CASSYIAGQTNTEAFF. CDR3 DNA sequence: TGTGCCAGCAGTTACATCGCGGGACAGACGAACACTGAAGCTTTCTTT.

The J gene is TRBJ1-3, the V gene TRBV23-1, with D uncertain. TRBV23-1 has ORF status, its function being uncertain. This CDR3 is built from 10 residues. V lost 8 bases to trimming and J lost 8 bases, with 7 bases between them. CDR3 loop: CASARDTIYF. The CDR3 bases are TGCGCCAGCGCCCGGGACACCATATATTTT.

The rearrangement uses TRBV19 and TRBJ1-6, with D hard to call. The germline CDR1 and CDR2 sequences are LNHDA and SQIVND (reference sequence). This CDR3 is 13 amino acids long. Trimming pared 3 bases from V and 7 bases from J, leaving 7 bases between. CDR3 in DNA: TGTGCCAGTAGTATGGGCAGGAATTCACCCCTCCACTTT. This encodes CASSMGRNSPLHF.

The table lists this clone with a count of one. The chain links TRBV30 to TRBJ1-4; 7 nucleotides match TRBD1. This CDR3 comprises 14 residues. CDR1 is GTSNPN and CDR2 is SVGIG in the germline V gene (reference sequence). V dropped 5 bases and J dropped 4; count of bases not matched to a gene: 7. CDR3 sequence: CAWADRPFNEKLFF. CDR3 nucleotides: TGTGCCTGGGCGGACAGGCCTTTTAATGAAAAACTGTTTTTT.

The chain employs TRBV4-3 and TRBJ1-3; D is unclear. CDR3 size: 17 residues. The V end was cut by 0 bases, the J end by 0 bases, with 12 bases between. Germline loops: CDR1 LGHNA, CDR2 YSLEER. CDR3 in amino acids: CASSQERTAYSGNTIYF. CDR3 nucleotide sequence: TGCGCCAGCAGCCAAGAGCGCACAGCTTACTCTGGAAACACCATATATTTT.

The chain links TRBV5-4 to TRBJ2-5; 8 bases agree with TRBD1. This CDR3 spans 14 amino acids. V trimming: 4 bases; J trimming: 5 bases; junction bases outside the gene matches: 7. CDR1 and CDR2 from the germline V gene are SGHNT and YYREEE (reference sequence). In nucleotides, the CDR3 is TGTGCCAGCAGCCGGACAGGGCTGGGGGAGACCCAGTACTTC. This sequence encodes CASSRTGLGETQYF.

V and J are TRBV2 and TRBJ1-2; D is unresolved. This CDR3 comprises 14 residues. Between the trimmed V and J ends, which lost 8 bases and 0 bases, there was a span of 13 bases. CDR1 and CDR2 from the germline V gene are SNHLY and FYNNEI. The CDR3 region is CASFRGFANYGYTF. The CDR3 DNA is TGTGCCAGCTTCCGGGGTTTTGCTAACTATGGCTACACCTTC.

This chain joins TRBV30 and TRBJ1-5; D perhaps matches TRBD1 (5 bases). Trimming took 5 bases from V and 0 from J, leaving 11 bases between them. The CDR3 sequence is 14 residues long. Germline CDR1 GTSNPN, CDR2 SVGIG (reference sequence). The CDR3 loop is CAWGDFYSNQPQHF. The CDR3 bases are TGTGCCTGGGGGGACTTTTATAGCAATCAGCCCCAGCATTTT.

The genes are TRBV2 and TRBJ1-2; possibly TRBD1 for D (6 bases). CDR3 length equals 14 residues. V shed 6 bases and J shed 4 bases, with 15 bases lying between them. Germline CDR1 reads SNHLY; CDR2 reads FYNNEI. This CDR3 is CASSKKQGFYGYTF. In DNA, the CDR3 is TGTGCCAGCAGCAAAAAACAGGGCTTCTATGGCTACACCTTC.

This clone was detected only a few times. The V and J genes are TRBV4-1 and TRBJ1-2, with D possibly TRBD1 on 5 matching bases. Germline CDR1 and CDR2: MGHRA and YSYEKL. With 2 bases removed from V and 6 bases from J, the gap between germline ends came to 16 bases. This CDR3 is 15 amino acids long. Here the CDR3 DNA reads TGCGCCAGCAGCCAAAGGCCGACAGCAGAGCATGGCTACACCTTC. It specifies CASSQRPTAEHGYTF.

CDR3 region: CASRIDRGGEQYF. Here the CDR3 DNA reads TGTGCCAGCAGGATAGACAGGGGAGGGGAGCAGTACTTC. The J gene is TRBJ2-7, the V gene TRBV2, with D tentatively TRBD1 (8 bases). V lost 6 bases and J 7 bases, leaving 16 bases between the germline ends. The CDR3 is made up of 13 amino acids. Germline-derived CDR1 and CDR2 are SNHLY and FYNNEI.

For this clone: The sample has other DNA sequences that encode this CDR3 too. The rearrangement uses TRBV29-1 and TRBJ1-1, with D hard to call. Germline V gene lookup returns CDR1 SQVTM and CDR2 ANQGSEA. CDR3 length: 13 amino acids. V lost 4 bases, J lost 0 bases, and 9 bases lay in between. CDR3 protein: CSVVGQMNTEAFF. DNA of the CDR3: TGCAGCGTTGTTGGCCAGATGAACACTGAAGCTTTCTTT.

CDR3 loop: CASSYSSGGGSGQPQHF. For the CDR3, the DNA is TGTGCCAGCAGTTACTCGAGCGGTGGAGGTTCGGGTCAGCCCCAGCATTTT. The rearrangement links TRBV6-2 or TRBV6-3 to TRBJ1-5; D gene ambiguous. V was shortened by 0 bases and J by 6 bases, with 18 bases between the two germline ends. Germline V gives CDR1 MNHEY, CDR2 SVGEGT. There are 17 residues in the CDR3.